This T cell receptor beta chain was captured in a study of blood T cell repertoires in COVID-19 (dated by TCRdb to 2020 to 2021). Study-wide context: Samples covering the acute and convalescent phases of COVID-19 were provided by collaborators in the United States, Italy and Spain. Where available, HLA class I and class II types were taken from metadata supplied by the sample provider and were not determined by assay-based typing. The samples were drawn from two sources: the first 160 participants of the ongoing ImmuneRACE study, and over 950 subjects contributed by 6 global collaborators. The prospective study material was composed of cDNA or gDNA derived from T cells, B-cell-depleted T cells, or PBMCs. The repertoires were made available in a free public database intended to serve as a resource for research on the immune response to SARS-CoV-2. Deeply sampled blood TCRbeta repertoires from subjects exposed to, actively infected with, or recovered from COVID-19 were included in the dataset. Nearly every sample came with metadata listing a de-identified subject ID, COVID-19 status, age in years and sex.

As regards this clone: Its antigen has not been determined. Within one base of it there is no much larger clone, and no base qualities were kept.

What the authors observed across the whole study: The amount of clinical and demographic metadata varied by source and participant and was provided uncurated.

Collaborating institutions collected whole blood in K2EDTA tubes following their own protocols. For TCRbeta analysis, collaborators shipped samples in one of three forms: frozen whole blood, isolated PBMCs, or DNA extracted from either of those sample types. The CDR3 runs 17 residues from the cysteine to the phenylalanine. Only the CDR3 portion is preserved as DNA: 51 bases, with reading frame beginning at the first base. The CDR1 and CDR2 encoded by the germline V gene are MNHEY and SVGEGT. V is clipped by 0 bases and J by 2 bases, and the sequence between their germline boundaries is 16 bases long. The immunoSEQ Assay, a bias-controlled multiplex PCR, was used to amplify TCRbeta CDR3 regions from genomic DNA. Turning to the authors' computational methods: Nucleated cell counts per sample were estimated from amplification of reference gene primers within the assay. To quantify the absolute abundance of each unique TCRbeta CDR3 rearrangement, sequence reads were collapsed and filtered. Productive Simpson clonality was computed per sample as the square root of Simpson's diversity index over productive rearrangements. TCRdb took over this immuneACCESS table, retaining in-frame rearrangements with V and J assigned. Such tables are incomplete; in checked studies, under half of the missing clones stem from an unresolved V gene, and the remainder is unexplained. V and J calls and clone size are given by that table; D and trimming were obtained from the DNA. The sample table holds hundreds of thousands of clones, of which 82% were seen once. Approximately 1.9% of the sample lies in the top ten.

Recombination joined TRBV6-2 or TRBV6-3 with TRBJ1-2; 5 matching bases give a weak D call of TRBD1. The specimen was peripheral blood. The sequence was obtained from a woman of 80 years or more with acute or convalescent COVID-19. Here is the DNA: TGTGCCAGCAGTTACTCGAAGGCTTCACAGGCCAACTATGGCTACACCTTC. This is translated as CASSYSKASQANYGYTF.